The subject of this entry is one T cell receptor (beta chain). What it binds is not known. The CDR3 has 13 residues. Between the trimmed V and J ends, which lost 3 bases and 10 bases, there was a span of 10 bases. The germline CDR1 and CDR2 sequences are MDHEN and SYDVKM. Here immunoSEQ multiplex PCR was the method, and the copy in TCRdb shows in-frame clones only, minus some. The sample has roughly 89,000 clones, roughly four fifths seen once. This sample is part of a study of OX40 agonist ivuxolimab in advanced cancers. Study information: Those treated in dose escalation had hepatocellular carcinoma, melanoma, renal cell cancer or head and neck cancer.

Study-level findings and limits: Antigen specificity was not determined for the expanded peripheral T cells.

This sequence was found in an adult with an advanced solid tumor such as melanoma, head and neck, liver or kidney cancer. The rearrangement joins TRBV28 to TRBJ1-6; D might be TRBD1 (6 bases). The specimen comprised CD4+ or CD8+ T cells sorted from blood, sampled in a trial of the OX40 agonist ivuxolimab. CDR3 nucleotide sequence: TGTGCCAGCAGTTTTAACAGGGTCTCACCCCTCCACTTT. This codes for CASSFNRVSPLHF.